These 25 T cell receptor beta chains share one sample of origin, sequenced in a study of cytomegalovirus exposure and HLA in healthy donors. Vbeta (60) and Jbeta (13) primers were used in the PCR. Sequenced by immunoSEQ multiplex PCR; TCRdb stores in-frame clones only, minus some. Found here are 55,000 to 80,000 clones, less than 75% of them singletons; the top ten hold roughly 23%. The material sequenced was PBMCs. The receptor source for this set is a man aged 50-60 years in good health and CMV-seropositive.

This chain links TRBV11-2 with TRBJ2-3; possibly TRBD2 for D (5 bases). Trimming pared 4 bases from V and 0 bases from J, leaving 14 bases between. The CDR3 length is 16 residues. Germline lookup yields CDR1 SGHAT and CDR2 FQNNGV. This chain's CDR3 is CASSSQRGASTDTQYF. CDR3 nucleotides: TGTGCCAGCAGCTCCCAACGGGGAGCTAGCACAGATACGCAGTATTTT. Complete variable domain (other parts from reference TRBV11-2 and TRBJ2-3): EAGVAQSPRYKIIEKRQSVAFWCNPISGHATLYWYQQILGQGPKLLIQFQNNGVVDDSQLPKDRFSAERLKGVDSTLKIQPAKLEDSAVYLCASSSQRGASTDTQYFGPGTRLTVL.

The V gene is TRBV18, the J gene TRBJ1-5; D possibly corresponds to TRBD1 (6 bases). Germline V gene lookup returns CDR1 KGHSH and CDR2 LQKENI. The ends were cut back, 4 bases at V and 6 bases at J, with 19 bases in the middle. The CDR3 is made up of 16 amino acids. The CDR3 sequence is CASSLTGTISPQPQHF. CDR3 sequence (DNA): TGTGCCAGCTCACTAACCGGGACAATATCTCCTCAGCCCCAGCATTTT.

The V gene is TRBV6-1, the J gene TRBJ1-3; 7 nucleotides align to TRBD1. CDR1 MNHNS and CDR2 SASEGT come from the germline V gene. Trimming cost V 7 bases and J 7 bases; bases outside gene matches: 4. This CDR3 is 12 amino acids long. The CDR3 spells CASTIQGNTIYF. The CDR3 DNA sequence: TGTGCCAGCACCATACAGGGGAACACCATATATTTT.

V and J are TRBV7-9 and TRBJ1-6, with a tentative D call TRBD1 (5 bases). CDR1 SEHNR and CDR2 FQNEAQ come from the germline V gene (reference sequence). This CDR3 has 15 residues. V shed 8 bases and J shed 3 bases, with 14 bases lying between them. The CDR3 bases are TGTGCCAGCCTCCCCGGGACTGACTATAATTCACCCCTCCACTTT. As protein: CASLPGTDYNSPLHF.

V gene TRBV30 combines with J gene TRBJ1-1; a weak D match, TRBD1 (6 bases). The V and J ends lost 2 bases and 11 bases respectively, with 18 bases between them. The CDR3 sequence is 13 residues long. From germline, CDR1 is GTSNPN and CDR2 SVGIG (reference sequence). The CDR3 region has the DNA TGTGCCTGGAGTCCTCGGCGGGGGGCTCCGGCTTTCTTT. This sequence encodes CAWSPRRGAPAFF.

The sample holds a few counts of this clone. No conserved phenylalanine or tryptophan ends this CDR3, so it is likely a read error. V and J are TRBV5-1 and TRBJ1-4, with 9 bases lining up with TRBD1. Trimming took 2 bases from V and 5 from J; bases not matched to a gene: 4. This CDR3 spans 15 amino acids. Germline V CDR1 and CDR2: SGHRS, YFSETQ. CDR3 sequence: CASSLSGQGNEKLFV. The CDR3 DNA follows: TGCGCCAGCAGCTTATCGGGACAGGGAAATGAAAAACTGTTTGTT.

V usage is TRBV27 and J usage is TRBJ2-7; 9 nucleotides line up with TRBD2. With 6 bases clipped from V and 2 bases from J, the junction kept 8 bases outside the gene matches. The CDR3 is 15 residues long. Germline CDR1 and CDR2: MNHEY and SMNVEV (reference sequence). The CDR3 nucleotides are TGTGCCAGCAGGGACTCTAGCGGGGTACCCTACGAGCAGTACTTC. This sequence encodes CASRDSSGVPYEQYF.

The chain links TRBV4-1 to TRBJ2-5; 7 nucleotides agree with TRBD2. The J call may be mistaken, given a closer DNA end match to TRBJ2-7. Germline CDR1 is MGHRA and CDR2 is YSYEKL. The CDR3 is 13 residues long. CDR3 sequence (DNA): TGCGCCAGCAGCCAAGGCGGGGGAGACGAGCAGTACTTC. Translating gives CASSQGGGDEQYF.

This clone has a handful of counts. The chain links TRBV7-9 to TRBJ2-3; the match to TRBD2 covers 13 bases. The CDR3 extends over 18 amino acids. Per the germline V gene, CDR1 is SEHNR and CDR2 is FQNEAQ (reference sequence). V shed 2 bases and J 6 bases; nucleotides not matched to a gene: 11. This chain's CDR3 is CASSLTRPGTSGKDTQYF. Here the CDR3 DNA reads TGTGCCAGCAGCTTAACCCGGCCAGGGACTAGCGGGAAGGATACGCAGTATTTT.

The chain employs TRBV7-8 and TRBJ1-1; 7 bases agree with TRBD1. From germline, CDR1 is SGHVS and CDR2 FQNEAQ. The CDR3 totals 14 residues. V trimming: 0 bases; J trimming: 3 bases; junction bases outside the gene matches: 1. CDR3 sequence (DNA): TGTGCCAGCAGCTTAGCTGGGACAGACACTGAAGCTTTCTTT. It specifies CASSLAGTDTEAFF.

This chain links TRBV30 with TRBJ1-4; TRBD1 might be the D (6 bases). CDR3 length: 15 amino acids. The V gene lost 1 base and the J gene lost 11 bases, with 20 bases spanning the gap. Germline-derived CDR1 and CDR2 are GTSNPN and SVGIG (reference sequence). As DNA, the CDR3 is TGTGCCTGGAGTGCCGCGAGGACAGAGAGGAGGAAACTGTTTTTT. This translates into CAWSAARTERRKLFF. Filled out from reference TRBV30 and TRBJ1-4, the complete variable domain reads SQTIHQWPATLVQPVGSPLSLECTVEGTSNPNLYWYRQAAGRGLQLLFYSVGIGQISSEVPQNLSASRPQDRQFILSSKKLLLSDSGFYLCAWSAARTERRKLFFGSGTQLSVL.

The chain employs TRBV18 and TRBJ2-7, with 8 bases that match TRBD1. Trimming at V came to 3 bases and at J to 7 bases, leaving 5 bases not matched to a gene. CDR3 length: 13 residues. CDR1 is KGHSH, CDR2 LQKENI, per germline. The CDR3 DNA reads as TGTGCCAGCTCACCTACAGGGGGACGGGAGCAGTACTTC. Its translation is CASSPTGGREQYF.

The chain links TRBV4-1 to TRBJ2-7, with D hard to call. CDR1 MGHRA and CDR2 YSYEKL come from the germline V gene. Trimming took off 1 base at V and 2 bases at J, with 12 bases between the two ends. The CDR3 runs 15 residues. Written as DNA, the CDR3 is TGCGCCAGCAGCCAAGTGGTGGGCCGTGCCTACGAGCAGTACTTC. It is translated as CASSQVVGRAYEQYF.

The CDR3 DNA follows: TGTGCCAGCAGTGAATCACTATTACAGGGGGCTTCGCACATTCAGTACTTC. Translated, it gives CASSESLLQGASHIQYF. The chain combines TRBV6-1 with TRBJ2-4; 9 bases agree with TRBD1. V was pared by 2 bases and J by 8 bases, with 13 bases of the junction left unmatched. The length of the CDR3 is 17 residues. Germline assignment: CDR1 MNHNS and CDR2 SASEGT.

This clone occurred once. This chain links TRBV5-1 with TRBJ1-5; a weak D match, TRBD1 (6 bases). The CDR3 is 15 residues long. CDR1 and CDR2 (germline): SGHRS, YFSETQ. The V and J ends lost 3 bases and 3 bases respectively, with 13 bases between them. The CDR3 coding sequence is TGCGCCAGCAGCTCGGCGGGGGGGCCCAATCAGCCCCAGCATTTT. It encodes CASSSAGGPNQPQHF.

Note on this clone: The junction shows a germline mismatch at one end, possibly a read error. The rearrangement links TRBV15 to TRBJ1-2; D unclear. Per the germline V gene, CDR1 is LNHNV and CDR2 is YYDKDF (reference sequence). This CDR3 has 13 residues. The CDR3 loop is CATSRGANYGYTF. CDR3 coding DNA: TGTGCCACCAGTAGAGGAGCTAACTATGGCTACACCTTC. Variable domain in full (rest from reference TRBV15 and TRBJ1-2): DAMVIQNPRYQVTQFGKPVTLSCSQTLNHNVMYWYQQKSSQAPKLLFHYYDKDFNNEADTPDNFQSRRPNTSFCFLDIRSPGLGDTAMYLCATSRGANYGYTFGSGTRLTVV.

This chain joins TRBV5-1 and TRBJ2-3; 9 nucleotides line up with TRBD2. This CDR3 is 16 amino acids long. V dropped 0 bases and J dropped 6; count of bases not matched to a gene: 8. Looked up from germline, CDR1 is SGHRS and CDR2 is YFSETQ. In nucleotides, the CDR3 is TGCGCCAGCAGCTTGGGGGCTAGCGGGGATATTGATACGCAGTATTTT. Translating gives CASSLGASGDIDTQYF.

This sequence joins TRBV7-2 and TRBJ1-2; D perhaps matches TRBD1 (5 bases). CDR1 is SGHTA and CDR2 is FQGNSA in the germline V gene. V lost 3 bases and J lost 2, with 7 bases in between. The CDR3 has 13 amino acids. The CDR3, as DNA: TGTGCCAGCAGCTTCGACAGCAACTATGGCTACACCTTC. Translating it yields CASSFDSNYGYTF.

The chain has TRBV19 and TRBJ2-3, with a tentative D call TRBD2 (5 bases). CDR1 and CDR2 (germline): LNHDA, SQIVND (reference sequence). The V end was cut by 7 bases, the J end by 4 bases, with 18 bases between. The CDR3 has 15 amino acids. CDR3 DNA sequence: TGTGCCAGTACCCCCCTCCCTCGGGGATCAGATACGCAGTATTTT. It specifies CASTPLPRGSDTQYF.

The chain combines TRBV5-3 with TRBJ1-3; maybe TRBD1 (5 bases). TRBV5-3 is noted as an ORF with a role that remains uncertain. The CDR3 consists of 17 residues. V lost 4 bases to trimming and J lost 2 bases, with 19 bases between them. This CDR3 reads CARSTPQGFYTGNTIYF. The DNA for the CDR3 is TGTGCCAGAAGCACTCCTCAGGGTTTCTACACTGGAAACACCATATATTTT.

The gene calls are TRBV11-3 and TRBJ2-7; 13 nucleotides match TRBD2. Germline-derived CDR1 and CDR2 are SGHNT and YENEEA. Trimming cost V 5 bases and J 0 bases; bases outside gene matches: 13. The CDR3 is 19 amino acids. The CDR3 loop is CASSPSTGTSGTSSYEQYF. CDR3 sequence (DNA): TGTGCCAGCAGCCCTTCGACCGGGACTAGCGGGACCTCCTCCTACGAGCAGTACTTC.

The CDR3 is CASSEIRGNTEAFF. The CDR3 nucleotides read TGCGCCAGCAGTGAGATCCGGGGGAACACTGAAGCTTTCTTT. The chain has TRBV10-2 and TRBJ1-1, with D hard to call. Germline V CDR1 and CDR2: WSHSY, SAAADI. This CDR3 is 14 amino acids long. With 2 bases removed from V and 1 base from J, the gap between germline ends came to 8 bases.

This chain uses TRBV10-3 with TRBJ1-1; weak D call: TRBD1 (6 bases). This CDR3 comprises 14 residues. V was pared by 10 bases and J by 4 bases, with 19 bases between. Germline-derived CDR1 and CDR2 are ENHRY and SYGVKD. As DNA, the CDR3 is TGTGCCACAGGGGACCGGGACGGGCTCACTGAAGCTTTCTTT. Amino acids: CATGDRDGLTEAFF.

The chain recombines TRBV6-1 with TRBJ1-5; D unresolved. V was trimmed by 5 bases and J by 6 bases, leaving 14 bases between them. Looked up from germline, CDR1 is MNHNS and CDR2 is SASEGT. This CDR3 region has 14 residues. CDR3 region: CASSTAGRPQPQHF. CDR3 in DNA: TGTGCCAGCAGTACCGCGGGCCGGCCTCAGCCCCAGCATTTT.

The CDR3 bases are TGTGCCAGCAGTCCCCGGGACAGGGGATCCTACGAGCAGTACTTC. Its protein is CASSPRDRGSYEQYF. V gene TRBV6-5 combines with J gene TRBJ2-7; 10 bases are shared with TRBD1. This CDR3 comprises 15 residues. Germline-derived CDR1 and CDR2 are MNHEY and SVGAGI. The trim removed 5 bases at V and 1 base at J, leaving 5 bases unmatched.